Following are 21 T cell receptor beta chains from one sample sequenced in a study of multiple sclerosis patients with progressive multifocal leukoencephalopathy. Noted time point: approximately twelve months of natalizumab therapy. Only in-frame clones appear in the TCRdb table, and some are missing; sequencing was by immunoSEQ multiplex PCR. The sample contains some 25,000 clones, approximately 90% of which appear only once. Sequencing used PBMCs, obtained from a patient treated with natalizumab. These receptors were collected from a man younger than 40 with multiple sclerosis.

V usage is TRBV10-1 and J usage is TRBJ2-1; TRBD2 matches 9 bases. Germline assignment: CDR1 WNHNN and CDR2 SYGVQD (reference sequence). V lost 8 bases, J lost 2 bases, and 7 bases stayed unmatched. There are 15 residues in the CDR3. This chain's CDR3 is CASQWTSETYNEQFF. In DNA, the CDR3 is TGCGCCAGCCAATGGACTAGCGAGACCTACAATGAGCAGTTCTTC.

The chain joins TRBV7-9 to TRBJ2-5; D gene unclear. Between the trimmed V and J ends, which lost 1 base and 4 bases, there was a span of 10 bases. CDR1 and CDR2 (germline): SEHNR, FQNEAQ (reference sequence). The CDR3 runs to 14 residues. The CDR3 DNA sequence: TGTGCCAGCAGCTTAGACCCGGAGCGAGAGACCCAGTACTTC. Its protein is CASSLDPERETQYF.

The chain has TRBV21-1 and TRBJ1-2. TRBV21-1 is tagged as a pseudogene. CDR3 length: 12 residues. CDR3 nucleotides: TGTGCCAGCAGCAAGGGAGTCCATGGCTACACCTTC. Translated: CASSKGVHGYTF.

The chain couples TRBV7-2 to TRBJ2-5; either TRBD1 or TRBD2 may fit D (6 bases each). Germline V CDR1 and CDR2: SGHTA, FQGNSA. The V and J ends lost 3 bases and 4 bases respectively, with 21 bases between them. The CDR3 covers 17 residues. The chain's CDR3 is CASSFHNRARRGETQYF. Here the CDR3 DNA reads TGTGCCAGCAGCTTCCATAACAGGGCTCGGCGGGGAGAGACCCAGTACTTC. Filled out from reference TRBV7-2 and TRBJ2-5, the complete variable domain reads GAGVSQSPSNKVTEKGKDVELRCDPISGHTALYWYRQSLGQGLEFLIYFQGNSAPDKSGLPSDRFSAERTGGSVSTLTIQRTQQEDSAVYLCASSFHNRARRGETQYFGPGTRLLVL.

Within the sample, this clone is medium-sized (0.01 to 0.1%). The chain joins TRBV19 to TRBJ1-1; perhaps TRBD1 as D (5 bases). CDR3 length equals 15 residues. The germline V and J ends were trimmed by 5 bases and 0 bases, with 13 bases remaining between them. Looked up from germline, CDR1 is LNHDA and CDR2 is SQIVND (reference sequence). The CDR3 spells CASSSPDILNTEAFF. The CDR3 DNA is TGTGCCAGTAGTTCTCCGGACATTTTGAACACTGAAGCTTTCTTT.

This sequence joins TRBV4-3 and TRBJ2-3; possibly TRBD2 for D (5 bases). The CDR3 has 15 amino acids. V was pared by 4 bases and J by 6 bases, with 17 bases between. CDR1 and CDR2 from the germline V gene are LGHNA and YSLEER. CDR3 nucleotides: TGCGCCAGCAGCCGCCGCGGGTTACTCGGGGATACGCAGTATTTT. Translating gives CASSRRGLLGDTQYF.

In this sample, this clone turned up once. This chain connects TRBV7-8 to TRBJ2-1; D uncertain. The V end lost 3 bases, the J end lost 2 bases, and 8 bases lay between the germline ends. Germline V gene lookup returns CDR1 SGHVS and CDR2 FQNEAQ. This CDR3 has 14 residues. The CDR3 nucleotides read TGTGCCAGCAGCTTCCCCAGCACCTACAATGAGCAGTTCTTC. Amino acid sequence: CASSFPSTYNEQFF.

The chain uses TRBV30 and TRBJ2-7; possibly TRBD1 for D (6 bases). The CDR3 runs 15 residues. Trimming took off 3 bases at V and 2 bases at J, with 17 bases between the two ends. Germline-derived CDR1 and CDR2 are GTSNPN and SVGIG (reference sequence). In nucleotides, the CDR3 is TGTGCCTGGAGGTATAGGGGGTGGGGAACCTACGAGCAGTACTTC. This gives the protein CAWRYRGWGTYEQYF.

V is TRBV7-9 and J is TRBJ2-1, with D tentatively TRBD1 (5 bases). Trimming took off 2 bases at V and 4 bases at J, with 18 bases between the two ends. This CDR3 is 17 amino acids long. Germline V gives CDR1 SEHNR, CDR2 FQNEAQ (reference sequence). The CDR3 nucleotides are TGTGCCAGCAGCTTAATATCCTGGGGCAGGGCTTACAATGAGCAGTTCTTC. Encoded protein: CASSLISWGRAYNEQFF.

The rearrangement joins TRBV4-3 to TRBJ1-5; D is unresolved. The germline V gene has CDR1 LGHNA and CDR2 YSLEER. The CDR3 sequence is 16 residues long. V was pared by 3 bases and J by 3 bases, with 15 bases between. CDR3 amino acids: CASSHHHTEANQPQHF. The CDR3 DNA follows: TGCGCCAGCAGCCACCACCACACCGAGGCCAATCAGCCCCAGCATTTT.

This clone was seen only once. The gene calls are TRBV7-2 and TRBJ1-2; no clear D. V shed 4 bases and J shed 7 bases, with 13 bases lying between them. This CDR3 region has 13 residues. Germline CDR1 SGHTA, CDR2 FQGNSA. The CDR3 nucleotides are TGTGCCAGCAGCTCAGTATATTACGCTGGCTACACCTTC. This sequence encodes CASSSVYYAGYTF.

The chain recombines TRBV5-4 with TRBJ1-1; D remains ambiguous. V was cut by 4 bases and J by 0 bases, with 10 bases left in between. Per germline, CDR1 SGHNT and CDR2 YYREEE (reference sequence). The CDR3 is 14 residues long. The CDR3 DNA is TGTGCCAGCAGCGTGTCTTCGGTGAACACTGAAGCTTTCTTT. It is translated as CASSVSSVNTEAFF.

This chain links TRBV19 with TRBJ2-7; D is unclear. The germline V and J ends were trimmed by 0 bases and 6 bases, with 3 bases remaining between them. The germline CDR1 and CDR2 sequences are LNHDA and SQIVND (reference sequence). The CDR3 covers 11 residues. DNA of the CDR3: TGTGCCAGTAGTATAGACGGCGAGCAGTACTTC. Protein sequence: CASSIDGEQYF.

The genes are TRBV7-9 and TRBJ2-1; 10 bases map to TRBD2. V lost 2 bases and J lost 8; bases outside the gene matches: 6. Germline V lookup: CDR1 SEHNR, CDR2 FQNEAQ (reference sequence). The CDR3 loop spans 15 amino acids. CDR3 amino acids: CASSLRLAGEDEQFF. The CDR3, as DNA: TGTGCCAGCAGCTTAAGGCTAGCGGGAGAGGATGAGCAGTTCTTC. The variable domain in full, completed from reference TRBV7-9 and TRBJ2-1, reads DTGVSQNPRHKITKRGQNVTFRCDPISEHNRLYWYRQTLGQGPEFLTYFQNEAQLEKSRLLSDRFSAERPKGSFSTLEIQRTEQGDSAMYLCASSLRLAGEDEQFFGPGTRLTVL.

This clone was recorded only once. The chain joins TRBV13 to TRBJ1-1; D unresolved. Trimming pared 3 bases from V and 0 bases from J, leaving 5 bases between. The CDR3 is 13 residues long. Germline V gives CDR1 PRHDT, CDR2 FYEKMQ (reference sequence). CDR3 sequence reads: CASSLIMNTEAFF. In DNA, the CDR3 is TGTGCCAGCAGCTTGATTATGAACACTGAAGCTTTCTTT. Full variable domain (remainder filled in from reference TRBV13 and TRBJ1-1): AAGVIQSPRHLIKEKRETATLKCYPIPRHDTVYWYQQGPGQDPQFLISFYEKMQSDKGSIPDRFSAQQFSDYHSELNMSSLELGDSALYFCASSLIMNTEAFFGQGTRLTVV.

CDR3 coding DNA: TGCGCCAACCCCCCCCCAGCGGGTCTACGCTACGAGCAGTACGTC. Protein sequence: CANPPPAGLRYEQYV. The chain is built from TRBV5-1 and TRBJ2-7, with D possibly TRBD2 on 6 matching bases. The ends were cut back, 9 bases at V and 3 bases at J, with 22 bases in the middle. This CDR3 is 15 amino acids long. Germline values: CDR1 SGHRS, CDR2 YFSETQ.

V usage is TRBV5-1 and J usage is TRBJ2-5, with D perhaps matching TRBD1 or TRBD2 (6 bases each). The CDR3 consists of 14 residues. Germline V gene data show CDR1 as SGHRS and CDR2 as YFSETQ. Deletions cut 4 bases from V and 4 bases from J, with 14 bases between. The CDR3 nucleotides read TGCGCCAGCAGCCCCGGAGGGGGTAGAGAGACCCAGTACTTC. Its translation: CASSPGGGRETQYF.

The rearrangement joins TRBV5-4 to TRBJ2-5; maybe TRBD2 (7 bases). With 0 bases removed from V and 5 bases from J, the gap between germline ends came to 14 bases. Germline V CDR1 and CDR2: SGHNT, YYREEE (reference sequence). CDR3 length: 15 amino acids. CDR3 protein: CASSLEGGAGETQYF. The CDR3 bases are TGTGCCAGCAGCTTGGAGGGGGGAGCGGGGGAGACCCAGTACTTC.

The chain carries TRBV5-6 and TRBJ1-3; D perhaps matches TRBD1 (5 bases). V was cut by 3 bases and J by 0 bases, with 10 bases left in between. CDR1 SGHDT and CDR2 YYEEEE come from the germline V gene. This CDR3 has 15 residues. The CDR3 DNA reads TGTGCCAGCAGCTGGGACCGTAGCTCTGGAAACACCATATATTTT. As protein: CASSWDRSSGNTIYF.

The chain combines TRBV27 with TRBJ2-7, with TRBD1 matching 12 bases. V shed 6 bases and J 0 bases; nucleotides not matched to a gene: 18. Germline-derived CDR1 and CDR2 are MNHEY and SMNVEV (reference sequence). The CDR3 covers 20 residues. The CDR3 spells CASSPGGGTGGNRSSYEQYV. CDR3 in DNA: TGTGCCAGCAGCCCGGGGGGCGGGACAGGGGGCAACAGGAGCTCCTACGAGCAGTACGTC.

This chain joins TRBV19 and TRBJ1-5; D call uncertain. The CDR3 has 14 amino acids. V gave up 2 bases and J gave up 4 bases, with 9 bases separating them. Germline loops: CDR1 LNHDA, CDR2 SQIVND (reference sequence). The CDR3 DNA reads TGTGCCAGTAGTATAATCTCAGCTAATCAGCCCCAGCATTTT. Translation gives CASSIISANQPQHF.